Listed here are 30 T cell receptor beta chains from one sample, sequenced in a study of cytomegalovirus exposure and HLA in healthy donors. Assay used: immunoSEQ multiplex PCR; TCRdb lists only in-frame clones, some missing. The table records 120,000 or so clones, 86% of them present only once. The sample taken for sequencing was PBMCs. The receptors shown here come from a young man in good health and CMV-seronegative.

This sequence joins TRBV7-9 and TRBJ2-7; 7 bases are a match to TRBD1. The CDR3 runs to 16 residues. Germline V gene lookup returns CDR1 SEHNR and CDR2 FQNEAQ (reference sequence). After removal of 5 bases from V and 7 bases from J, the junction contained 17 bases not matched to a gene. The CDR3 nucleotides are TGTGCCAGCAGCCTTACGGTAGGGACAGCCAAGGGGGAGCAGTACTTC. The encoded protein is CASSLTVGTAKGEQYF.

CDR3: CASKPRRGRLGYGYTF. The DNA for the CDR3 is TGTGCCAGCAAGCCCCGCAGGGGGCGCCTTGGCTATGGCTACACCTTC. The rearrangement uses TRBV2 and TRBJ1-2; 8 nucleotides agree with TRBD1. Looked up from germline, CDR1 is SNHLY and CDR2 is FYNNEI. The CDR3 consists of 16 residues. The V and J ends lost 7 bases and 4 bases, in that order; junction bases with no gene match: 14.

The chain has TRBV6-5 and TRBJ2-7, with 8 bases aligning to TRBD1. Per the germline V gene, CDR1 is MNHEY and CDR2 is SVGAGI. The CDR3 is 13 amino acids. V lost 6 bases, J lost 3 bases, and 4 bases stayed unmatched. This CDR3 is CASSPRGLYEQYF. The CDR3 DNA is TGTGCCAGCAGCCCCAGGGGGCTCTACGAGCAGTACTTC.

This clone was detected only once. This chain links TRBV20-1 with TRBJ1-2; weak D call: TRBD1 (5 bases). V was pared by 8 bases and J by 7 bases, with 14 bases between. Germline assignment: CDR1 DFQATT and CDR2 SNEGSKA (reference sequence). This CDR3 contains 11 residues. CDR3 in amino acids: CSQGSPLGYTF. CDR3 coding DNA: TGCAGTCAGGGCAGCCCGCTTGGCTACACCTTC.

In this sample, this clone turned up once. J is TRBJ2-3 and V is TRBV15; D not certain. Trimming took 0 bases from V and 2 from J, leaving 9 bases between them. This CDR3 spans 15 amino acids. Germline-derived CDR1 and CDR2 are LNHNV and YYDKDF (reference sequence). DNA of the CDR3: TGTGCCACCAGCAGAGATCCGGGTCTCACAGATACGCAGTATTTT. Translation: CATSRDPGLTDTQYF. Variable domain in full (rest from reference TRBV15 and TRBJ2-3): DAMVIQNPRYQVTQFGKPVTLSCSQTLNHNVMYWYQQKSSQAPKLLFHYYDKDFNNEADTPDNFQSRRPNTSFCFLDIRSPGLGDTAMYLCATSRDPGLTDTQYFGPGTRLTVL.

This rearrangement joins TRBV6-5 to TRBJ2-2; 12 nucleotides line up with TRBD2. Germline lookup yields CDR1 MNHEY and CDR2 SVGAGI. The CDR3 covers 16 residues. J was trimmed by 6 bases and V by 1 base; bases with no gene match: 3. CDR3 bases: TGTGCCAGCAGTTACTTGGGACTAGCGGGCCCCGGGGAGCTGTTTTTT. Amino acids: CASSYLGLAGPGELFF.

The chain has TRBV5-8 and TRBJ2-6; D is undetermined. The CDR3 covers 13 residues. The germline V and J ends were trimmed by 4 bases and 2 bases, with 4 bases remaining between them. The germline gives CDR1 SGHTS, CDR2 YDEGEE. CDR3 DNA sequence: TGTGCCAGCAGCGGGCCTGGGGCCAACGTCCTGACTTTC. This gives the protein CASSGPGANVLTF.

V gene TRBV5-1 combines with J gene TRBJ1-3, with D hard to call. The CDR3 covers 17 residues. V was clipped by 5 bases and J by 1 base, with 19 bases between them. The germline V gene has CDR1 SGHRS and CDR2 YFSETQ. The CDR3 coding sequence is TGCGCCAGCAGTCGCGTCGGCGGGGTTACATCTGGAAACACCATATATTTT. Its translation is CASSRVGGVTSGNTIYF.

The CDR3 bases are TGTGCCAGCACCGGAATAATACCGGAGGATGGCTACACCTTC. Its translation: CASTGIIPEDGYTF. The V and J genes are TRBV9 and TRBJ1-2; D uncertain. Germline lookup yields CDR1 SGDLS and CDR2 YYNGEE. V was trimmed by 6 bases and J by 6 bases, leaving 18 bases between them. CDR3 length: 14 residues.

The chain employs TRBV30 and TRBJ2-7; possibly TRBD2 for D (7 bases). The CDR3 covers 12 residues. Trimming took 3 bases from V and 6 from J, leaving 12 bases between them. Germline V gene data show CDR1 as GTSNPN and CDR2 as SVGIG (reference sequence). The CDR3: CAWSSGGAEQYF. CDR3 sequence (DNA): TGTGCCTGGAGCTCGGGGGGCGCCGAGCAGTACTTC. Combining the CDR3 with reference TRBV30 and TRBJ2-7 gives the whole variable domain SQTIHQWPATLVQPVGSPLSLECTVEGTSNPNLYWYRQAAGRGLQLLFYSVGIGQISSEVPQNLSASRPQDRQFILSSKKLLLSDSGFYLCAWSSGGAEQYFGPGTRLTVT.

The chain joins TRBV7-2 to TRBJ1-5; 9 bases are shared with TRBD1. CDR1 SGHTA and CDR2 FQGNSA come from the germline V gene. V gave up 4 bases and J gave up 1 base; unmatched junction bases: 2. There are 15 residues in the CDR3. The chain's CDR3 is CASSSDRGSNQPQHF. In nucleotides, the CDR3 is TGTGCCAGCAGCTCGGACAGGGGCAGCAATCAGCCCCAGCATTTT.

The V and J genes are TRBV2 and TRBJ2-3; perhaps TRBD1 as D (5 bases). The V gene lost 5 bases and the J gene lost 2 bases, with 8 bases spanning the gap. Germline V lookup: CDR1 SNHLY, CDR2 FYNNEI. The CDR3 extends over 13 amino acids. The CDR3, as DNA: TGTGCCAGCAGTTGGGGCTACACAGATACGCAGTATTTT. Translating it yields CASSWGYTDTQYF.

The chain carries TRBV2 and TRBJ1-2, with D perhaps TRBD1 (6 bases). This CDR3 has 13 residues. From germline, CDR1 is SNHLY and CDR2 FYNNEI. V lost 6 bases and J lost 0, with 8 bases in between. CDR3 sequence: CASSYRANYGYTF. In nucleotides, the CDR3 is TGTGCCAGCAGCTACAGGGCTAACTATGGCTACACCTTC.

The chain uses TRBV7-9 and TRBJ1-2; 7 nucleotides align to TRBD1. Looked up from germline, CDR1 is SEHNR and CDR2 is FQNEAQ (reference sequence). J was trimmed by 4 bases and V by 5 bases; bases with no gene match: 10. The CDR3 extends over 15 amino acids. This CDR3 is CASSPPSDRIYGYTF. The CDR3 DNA sequence: TGTGCCAGCAGCCCACCCTCGGACAGGATCTATGGCTACACCTTC.

The gene calls are TRBV30 and TRBJ1-1; maybe TRBD1 (5 bases). The length of the CDR3 is 12 residues. Germline-derived CDR1 and CDR2 are GTSNPN and SVGIG (reference sequence). V lost 2 bases to trimming and J lost 6 bases, with 10 bases between them. For the CDR3, the DNA is TGTGCCTGGAGTACAGGTAACTCTGAAGCTTTCTTT. Amino acids: CAWSTGNSEAFF.

The rearrangement joins TRBV6-1 to TRBJ1-1; 9 bases line up with TRBD1. The CDR3 totals 16 residues. With 0 bases clipped from V and 4 bases from J, the junction kept 6 bases outside the gene matches. CDR1 MNHNS and CDR2 SASEGT come from the germline V gene. The CDR3 coding sequence is TGTGCCAGCAGTGAAGCAATGGGACAGGGTGTCACTGAAGCTTTCTTT. Protein: CASSEAMGQGVTEAFF.

The chain has TRBV6-4 and TRBJ2-2; TRBD2 agrees at 10 bases. The germline V gene has CDR1 MRHNA and CDR2 SNTAGT. After removal of 0 bases from V and 3 bases from J, the junction contained 1 base not matched to a gene. The CDR3 loop spans 16 amino acids. The CDR3 reads CASSDSTSGHTGELFF. The CDR3, as DNA: TGTGCCAGCAGTGACTCGACTAGCGGGCACACCGGGGAGCTGTTTTTT.

The chain links TRBV29-1 to TRBJ1-1; 8 nucleotides line up with TRBD1. Germline trimming cut 7 bases from V and 6 bases from J; bases unmatched to any gene: 7. Germline CDR1 and CDR2: SQVTM and ANQGSEA. The CDR3 runs to 12 residues. DNA of the CDR3: TGCAGCGGAAGCCCAGGGGGCGCTGAAGCTTTCTTT. Its translation is CSGSPGGAEAFF.

This chain joins TRBV5-4 and TRBJ1-2; TRBD1 aligns across 8 bases. There are 14 residues in the CDR3. Germline V gene data show CDR1 as SGHNT and CDR2 as YYREEE (reference sequence). The V gene end was trimmed by 0 bases and the J gene end by 2 bases; junction bases not matched to a gene: 0. Here the CDR3 reads CASSLGQGNYGYTF. The CDR3 nucleotides read TGTGCCAGCAGCTTGGGACAGGGGAACTATGGCTACACCTTC.

The chain has TRBV6-1 and TRBJ1-3; 9 nucleotides match TRBD1. The J segment lost 2 bases and the V segment lost 1 base, leaving 6 bases of the junction unmatched. The germline V gene encodes CDR1 MNHNS and CDR2 SASEGT. The CDR3 length is 17 residues. For the CDR3, the DNA is TGTGCCAGCAGTGAAGAAACCGGGACAGGGCCTGGAAACACCATATATTTT. Encoded protein: CASSEETGTGPGNTIYF.

The rearrangement uses TRBV7-8 and TRBJ2-1, with D perhaps TRBD1 (6 bases). The CDR3 totals 16 residues. The V and J ends lost 5 bases and 0 bases respectively, with 14 bases between them. Germline V gene lookup returns CDR1 SGHVS and CDR2 FQNEAQ. The CDR3 sequence: CASSPRTEHSYNEQFF. CDR3 sequence (DNA): TGTGCCAGCAGCCCCCGGACAGAACACTCCTACAATGAGCAGTTCTTC.

The chain joins TRBV29-1 to TRBJ2-7; TRBD1 matches at 7 bases. J was trimmed by 3 bases and V by 6 bases; bases with no gene match: 5. This CDR3 has 12 residues. Per germline, CDR1 SQVTM and CDR2 ANQGSEA. The CDR3 reads CSVRDSLYEQYF. Written as DNA, the CDR3 is TGCAGCGTCCGGGACAGCCTCTACGAGCAGTACTTC.

This chain links TRBV5-4 with TRBJ2-6, with a possible D match to TRBD1 (6 bases). Trimming pared 4 bases from V and 2 bases from J, leaving 10 bases between. Germline V lookup: CDR1 SGHNT, CDR2 YYREEE (reference sequence). The CDR3 is made up of 15 amino acids. The CDR3 spells CASSPDRTGANVLTF. The CDR3, as DNA: TGTGCCAGCAGCCCAGACAGGACTGGGGCCAACGTCCTGACTTTC.

This clone is a singleton in its sample. The rearrangement uses TRBV19 and TRBJ1-5, with D tentatively TRBD1 (6 bases). Trimming stripped 5 bases from V and 6 bases from J, with 14 bases between. The CDR3 consists of 14 residues. Germline assignment: CDR1 LNHDA and CDR2 SQIVND (reference sequence). The CDR3 DNA follows: TGTGCCAGTAGTTACAGGGCCGCAGGTCAGCCCCAGCATTTT. Amino acid sequence: CASSYRAAGQPQHF.

This clone was detected a few times. This chain joins TRBV6-5 and TRBJ2-7, with a weak D call TRBD1 (6 bases). This CDR3 comprises 16 residues. Germline V gene lookup returns CDR1 MNHEY and CDR2 SVGAGI. Trimming took off 2 bases at V and 6 bases at J, with 20 bases between the two ends. DNA for the CDR3: TGTGCCAGCAGTTACCACCAAATCGGGGACATGGGCGAGCAGTACTTC. Amino acid sequence: CASSYHQIGDMGEQYF.

CDR3 amino acids: CASGLLASTDTQYF. As DNA, the CDR3 is TGTGCCAGCGGACTCCTTGCTAGCACAGATACGCAGTATTTT. This chain connects TRBV2 to TRBJ2-3; a possible D gene is TRBD2 (5 bases). Trimming pared 8 bases from V and 0 bases from J, leaving 12 bases between. The CDR3 extends over 14 amino acids. From germline, CDR1 is SNHLY and CDR2 FYNNEI.

This clone was seen a handful of times. The chain carries TRBV28 and TRBJ1-6, with D tentatively TRBD1 (6 bases). Germline V gene lookup returns CDR1 MDHEN and CDR2 SYDVKM. With 7 bases removed from V and 9 bases from J, the gap between germline ends came to 16 bases. This CDR3 region has 14 residues. The CDR3: CASTPTGLGSPLHF. The CDR3 DNA reads as TGTGCCAGCACTCCTACAGGGTTGGGTTCACCCCTCCACTTT. Full variable domain (rest looked up from reference TRBV28 and TRBJ1-6): DVKVTQSSRYLVKRTGEKVFLECVQDMDHENMFWYRQDPGLGLRLIYFSYDVKMKEKGDIPEGYSVSREKKERFSLILESASTNQTSMYLCASTPTGLGSPLHFGNGTRLTVT.

The rearrangement links TRBV6-1 to TRBJ1-4; D perhaps matches TRBD1 (6 bases). There are 15 residues in the CDR3. The germline V gene has CDR1 MNHNS and CDR2 SASEGT. V was pared by 2 bases and J by 4 bases, with 11 bases between. In nucleotides, the CDR3 is TGTGCCAGCAGTGAAATCGGGGGGCTTAATGAAAAACTGTTTTTT. Translated: CASSEIGGLNEKLFF.

The V and J genes are TRBV10-1 and TRBJ2-7; perhaps TRBD2 as D (7 bases). This CDR3 has 14 residues. The germline gives CDR1 WNHNN, CDR2 SYGVQD (reference sequence). The V and J ends lost 5 bases and 3 bases respectively, with 14 bases between them. The CDR3 nucleotides read TGCGCCAGCAGTAGTCGGGGGGCAATCTACGAGCAGTACTTC. Its translation is CASSSRGAIYEQYF.

The chain employs TRBV7-2 and TRBJ1-2, with D perhaps matching TRBD1 (6 bases). Germline V CDR1 and CDR2: SGHTA, FQGNSA. Trimming stripped 10 bases from V and 6 bases from J, with 21 bases between. This CDR3 comprises 14 residues. CDR3 nucleotide sequence: TGTGCCACCCCCCCGACAGGCCAAGGGAATGGCTACACCTTC. Amino acids: CATPPTGQGNGYTF.